This is a list of T cell receptor beta chains from one sample in a study of blood T cell repertoires in COVID-19. Measured with immunoSEQ multiplex PCR; TCRdb has only the in-frame clones, and not every one. There are about 200,000 clones in the sample; 86% occur only once, and around 2.2% lies in the top ten. Sequenced input: peripheral blood. Every receptor here comes from a woman aged 45-60 years with acute or convalescent COVID-19. Each CDR3 is given with its conserved first and last residue. The order of the fields is V gene, D gene, clone size, J gene, CDR3 protein, CDR3 DNA. The D gene is left open where the match is weak. Size is stated for part of the rows, as once, few or many counts, or as a class when the clone is expanded.

V: TRBV5-1; D: .; size: .; J: TRBJ1-4; CDR3: CASSAIPGWTNEKLFF; DNA: TGCGCCAGCAGCGCTATTCCCGGGTGGACTAATGAAAAACTGTTTTTT
V: TRBV19; D: TRBD1; size: .; J: TRBJ2-3; CDR3: CASRTGAEDTQYF; DNA: TGTGCCAGTCGGACAGGGGCGGAAGATACGCAGTATTTT
V: TRBV21-1; D: .; size: .; J: TRBJ1-1; CDR3: CASSKERDRKTEAFF; DNA: TGTGCCAGCAGCAAAGAACGGGACAGAAAGACTGAAGCTTTCTTT
V: TRBV9; D: TRBD1; size: .; J: TRBJ2-3; CDR3: CASSPRTGWITDTQYF; DNA: TGTGCCAGCAGCCCTAGGACAGGTTGGATCACAGATACGCAGTATTTT
V: TRBV25-1; D: TRBD2; size: once; J: TRBJ2-7; CDR3: CASTPGREAVRGYEQYF; DNA: TGTGCCAGCACCCCGGGACGGGAGGCGGTCCGAGGTTACGAGCAGTACTTC
V: TRBV4-3; D: .; size: .; J: TRBJ1-1; CDR3: CASSLTRTSNTEAFF; DNA: TGCGCCAGCAGCCTAACCCGGACATCGAACACTGAAGCTTTCTTT
V: TRBV11-2; D: TRBD1; size: few; J: TRBJ2-7; CDR3: CASSMGQTSYEQYF; DNA: TGTGCCAGCAGCATGGGACAGACGAGCTACGAGCAGTACTTC
V: TRBV3-1/TRBV3-2; D: .; size: .; J: TRBJ2-6; CDR3: CASSPGLGANVLTF; DNA: TGTGCCAGCAGCCCGGGACTTGGGGCCAACGTCCTGACTTTC
V: TRBV6-5; D: .; size: .; J: TRBJ2-5; CDR3: CASSYSSGRNQETQYF; DNA: TGTGCCAGCAGTTACTCCTCGGGTAGGAATCAAGAGACCCAGTACTTC
V: TRBV20-1; D: .; size: once; J: TRBJ1-2; CDR3: CSASKEGGYTF; DNA: TGCAGTGCTAGTAAAGAGGGTGGCTACACCTTC
V: TRBV5-4; D: TRBD2; size: .; J: TRBJ2-7; CDR3: CASTLAGGRYEQYF; DNA: TGTGCCAGTACACTAGCGGGGGGGAGATACGAGCAGTACTTC
V: TRBV6-5; D: .; size: .; J: TRBJ1-1; CDR3: CASNPEGQVNTEAFF; DNA: TGTGCCAGCAACCCGGAGGGGCAGGTTAACACTGAAGCTTTCTTT
V: TRBV28; D: .; size: .; J: TRBJ2-1; CDR3: CASGDSVANEQFF; DNA: TGTGCCAGCGGAGACTCTGTGGCCAATGAGCAGTTCTTC
V: TRBV11-3; D: TRBD2; size: .; J: TRBJ2-1; CDR3: CASSLLAGGSHNEQFF; DNA: TGTGCCAGCAGCCTCTTAGCGGGAGGGAGCCACAATGAGCAGTTCTTC
V: TRBV6-5; D: TRBD1; size: .; J: TRBJ1-4; CDR3: CASSLRTGLDEKLFF; DNA: TGTGCCAGCAGTCTTCGGACAGGGCTCGATGAAAAACTGTTTTTT
V: TRBV5-1; D: TRBD1; size: .; J: TRBJ2-7; CDR3: CASSSRQGAYEQYF; DNA: TGCGCCAGCAGCTCCAGACAGGGGGCGTACGAGCAGTACTTC
V: TRBV5-1; D: .; size: .; J: TRBJ1-2; CDR3: CASSQDTNYGYTF; DNA: TGCGCCAGCAGCCAAGACACCAACTATGGCTACACCTTC
V: TRBV7-9; D: .; size: .; J: TRBJ2-7; CDR3: CASSLTRAGYEQYF; DNA: TGTGCCAGCAGCTTAACTAGAGCTGGGTACGAGCAGTACTTC
V: TRBV5-1; D: TRBD1; size: .; J: TRBJ2-5; CDR3: CASSGGQQETQYF; DNA: TGCGCCAGCAGCGGGGGACAGCAAGAGACCCAGTACTTC
V: TRBV7-2; D: .; size: .; J: TRBJ1-1; CDR3: CASSTLRQVEAFF; DNA: TGTGCCAGCAGCACCCTTCGACAGGTTGAAGCTTTCTTT
V: TRBV24-1; D: .; size: .; J: TRBJ2-3; CDR3: CATSDSWADTQYF; DNA: TGTGCCACCAGTGATTCCTGGGCCGATACGCAGTATTTT
V: TRBV5-1; D: .; size: .; J: TRBJ1-2; CDR3: CASSLEGGHGYTF; DNA: TGCGCCAGCAGCTTGGAAGGAGGCCATGGCTACACCTTC
V: TRBV7-2; D: TRBD2; size: .; J: TRBJ2-3; CDR3: CASSPLAGGTDTQYF; DNA: TGTGCCAGCAGCCCTCTAGCGGGAGGAACAGATACGCAGTATTTT
V: TRBV13; D: TRBD1; size: .; J: TRBJ2-2; CDR3: CASRLTGTGTGELFF; DNA: TGTGCCAGCAGACTAACCGGGACAGGCACCGGGGAGCTGTTTTTT
V: TRBV7-2; D: .; size: .; J: TRBJ1-1; CDR3: CASSLVVRDTEAFF; DNA: TGTGCCAGCAGCTTAGTGGTCAGGGACACTGAAGCTTTCTTT
V: TRBV7-2; D: TRBD1; size: .; J: TRBJ2-6; CDR3: CASSFGQGDSGANVLTF; DNA: TGTGCCAGCAGCTTCGGACAGGGGGACTCTGGGGCCAACGTCCTGACTTTC
V: TRBV2; D: TRBD1; size: .; J: TRBJ1-4; CDR3: CASSEDRGLRVDEKLFF; DNA: TGTGCCAGCAGTGAAGACAGGGGATTGAGGGTTGATGAAAAACTGTTTTTT